This TCR beta chain was identified during a study of blood T cells in healthy people across ages. This clonotype was counted between two and nine times. Trimming shortened V by 6 bases and J by 11 bases, and 11 bases separated the two germline ends. The germline CDR1 and CDR2 sequences are MDHEN and SYDVKM. This CDR3 comprises 11 residues. For the second PCR, which ran for about 6 to 11 cycles, a sample-barcoded 5' primer and a J-beta primer mix were used. Each cDNA molecule was tagged by a template-switch adaptor that had 12 random nucleotides. MiXCR, applied by TCRdb to the 5' RACE reads, yields one record per CDR3 protein. The table shows approximately 1,000,000 distinct CDR3 sequences, with less than 45% occurring only once.

The TCR originated in a man younger than 30 in good health. The J gene is TRBJ2-1, the V gene TRBV28; unclear D gene. Sequenced: blood. DNA for the CDR3: TGTGCCAGCAGCCTCTCCAGTAAGCAGTTCTTC. Translation gives CASSLSSKQFF.